Here is one TCR beta chain with its context. In the source study's methods: From reference gene primer amplification, estimates of nucleated cell counts were derived. Assay used: immunoSEQ multiplex PCR; TCRdb lists only in-frame clones, some missing. D and trimming come from the DNA, and the V and J calls and clone size come from that table. The sample carries around 94,000 clones, about 87% recorded once. Germline values: CDR1 SGHAT, CDR2 FQNNGV. V lost 3 bases to trimming and J lost 6 bases; unmatched junction nucleotides: 11. The CDR3 runs to 18 residues. The data were taken from a study of blood T cell repertoires in COVID-19. The overall study: PBMCs, B-cell-depleted T cells, or T cells provided the cDNA or gDNA that made up the material.

The J gene is TRBJ2-3, the V gene TRBV11-2; 14 bases match TRBD2. The origin of this receptor is a man aged 45 to 65 with active or convalescent COVID-19. Source material: peripheral blood. The CDR3 region has the DNA TGTGCCAGCAGCTTCCCGAATTCGACTAGCGGGGGGGCTGATACGCAGTATTTT. Residues: CASSFPNSTSGGADTQYF. Looking up the rest from reference TRBV11-2 and TRBJ2-3 gives the full variable domain: EAGVAQSPRYKIIEKRQSVAFWCNPISGHATLYWYQQILGQGPKLLIQFQNNGVVDDSQLPKDRFSAERLKGVDSTLKIQPAKLEDSAVYLCASSFPNSTSGGADTQYFGPGTRLTVL.